One sample yielded the 21 T cell receptor beta chains listed below, sequenced in a study of blood T cell repertoires in COVID-19. The assay was immunoSEQ multiplex PCR, and TCRdb's table has in-frame clones only and misses some. The sample lists a few hundred thousand clones, 70% to 75% occurring once. The material sequenced was peripheral blood. The receptor source for this set is a woman of 80 years or more with acute or convalescent COVID-19.

The chain employs TRBV19 and TRBJ1-5; 7 bases are shared with TRBD1. Germline CDR1 reads LNHDA; CDR2 reads SQIVND (reference sequence). This CDR3 region has 15 residues. J was trimmed by 2 bases and V by 7 bases; bases with no gene match: 8. DNA for the CDR3: TGTGCCAGTAAATCAATAGACAGGGGCAATCAGCCCCAGCATTTT. This encodes CASKSIDRGNQPQHF.

The chain joins TRBV3-1 (or the pseudogene TRBV3-2) to TRBJ1-4, with 7 bases lining up with TRBD1. Germline CDR1 LGHDT, CDR2 YNNKEL (reference sequence). V shed 4 bases, J shed 7 bases, and the junction held 6 bases outside the gene matches. The CDR3 is made up of 14 amino acids. Written as DNA, the CDR3 is TGTGCCAGCAGCCCCCGACAGGGAAGTGAAAAACTGTTTTTT. Amino acid sequence: CASSPRQGSEKLFF.

As for this clone: Within the sample, other DNA sequences also encode this same CDR3. The chain's CDR3 is CASSWDRGLSPLHF. The CDR3 coding sequence is TGCGCCAGCAGCTGGGACAGGGGTTTGTCACCCCTCCACTTT. The chain carries TRBV5-1 and TRBJ1-6, with 10 nucleotides matching TRBD1. This CDR3 comprises 14 residues. V shed 3 bases and J 10 bases; nucleotides not matched to a gene: 4. Looked up from germline, CDR1 is SGHRS and CDR2 is YFSETQ.

In its sample, this clone was seen once. The chain employs TRBV18 and TRBJ2-7, with 7 bases that match TRBD2. The germline V gene has CDR1 KGHSH and CDR2 LQKENI. Trimming cost V 6 bases and J 1 base; bases outside gene matches: 9. The CDR3 runs 15 residues. In DNA, the CDR3 is TGTGCCAGCTCCGTTGGGAGGGGAGGTTCCTACGAGCAGTACTTC. Encoded protein: CASSVGRGGSYEQYF.

The genes are TRBV3-1 (or the pseudogene TRBV3-2) and TRBJ2-6; no clear D gene. The CDR3 contains 14 residues. Trimming pared 1 base from V and 3 bases from J, leaving 4 bases between. Germline assignment: CDR1 LGHDT and CDR2 YNNKEL (reference sequence). CDR3: CASSQGGGANVLTF. Written as DNA, the CDR3 is TGTGCCAGCAGCCAAGGAGGTGGGGCCAACGTCCTGACTTTC.

The chain recombines TRBV15 with TRBJ1-2, with 9 bases lining up with TRBD1. Germline values: CDR1 LNHNV, CDR2 YYDKDF (reference sequence). The junction had 7 bases not matched to a gene; V was cut back by 1 base and J by 1 base. CDR3 length: 17 amino acids. The CDR3 coding sequence is TGTGCCACCAGCAGAGGCACAGGGGGCCAATATAACTATGGCTACACCTTC. Translating it yields CATSRGTGGQYNYGYTF.

The chain combines TRBV12-3 or TRBV12-4 with TRBJ2-7; D perhaps matches TRBD1 (5 bases). Trimming shortened V by 1 base and J by 3 bases, and 7 bases separated the two germline ends. CDR3 length: 13 residues. The CDR3 region is CASSLEGNYEQYF. In DNA, the CDR3 is TGTGCCAGCAGTTTAGAGGGGAACTACGAGCAGTACTTC.

The V and J genes are TRBV7-2 and TRBJ2-1; 7 nucleotides match TRBD2. Trimming removed 3 bases from V and 8 bases from J; junction bases left unmatched: 1. From germline, CDR1 is SGHTA and CDR2 FQGNSA. The CDR3 extends over 12 amino acids. DNA of the CDR3: TGTGCCAGCAGCTTGACTAGCTATGAGCAGTTCTTC. Its protein product is CASSLTSYEQFF.

The genes are TRBV4-1 and TRBJ2-7; TRBD2 matches 8 bases. The germline V gene has CDR1 MGHRA and CDR2 YSYEKL. This CDR3 has 20 residues. With V trimmed by 2 bases and J by 0 bases, 18 bases remained unmatched. This CDR3 reads CASSQFSRPYPGRGSYEQYF. The CDR3 region has the DNA TGCGCCAGCAGCCAATTTTCAAGGCCGTATCCCGGGAGGGGCTCCTACGAGCAGTACTTC.

This clone was seen only a few times. V usage is TRBV6-5 and J usage is TRBJ2-4, with a tentative D call TRBD2 (6 bases). The CDR3 is 15 residues long. The germline V and J ends were trimmed by 4 bases and 0 bases, with 10 bases remaining between them. Germline loops: CDR1 MNHEY, CDR2 SVGAGI. The CDR3: CASSSGDLAKNIQYF. The CDR3 coding sequence is TGTGCCAGCAGTTCCGGGGACTTAGCCAAAAACATTCAGTACTTC.

This chain uses TRBV5-1 with TRBJ2-4, with 9 nucleotides matching TRBD1. The CDR3 sequence is 14 residues long. J was trimmed by 4 bases and V by 4 bases; bases with no gene match: 3. Germline V CDR1 and CDR2: SGHRS, YFSETQ. This chain's CDR3 is CASSTGTGKNIQYF. The DNA for the CDR3 is TGCGCCAGCAGCACCGGGACAGGGAAAAACATTCAGTACTTC.

This chain's CDR3 is CASSRLGPGDRGYTF. CDR3 in DNA: TGCGCCAGCAGCCGGTTGGGGCCCGGCGATCGGGGCTACACCTTC. The V and J genes are TRBV4-1 and TRBJ1-2, with D possibly TRBD1 on 5 matching bases. Germline assignment: CDR1 MGHRA and CDR2 YSYEKL. The CDR3 length is 15 residues. V lost 4 bases and J 8 bases, leaving 20 bases between the germline ends.

This clone showed up just once. The CDR3: CASSLERNYGYTF. CDR3 DNA sequence: TGTGCCAGCAGTCTCGAGCGAAACTATGGCTACACCTTC. V is TRBV11-1 and J is TRBJ1-2; D is unclear. The CDR3 extends over 13 amino acids. From germline, CDR1 is SGHAT and CDR2 FQDESV (reference sequence). Between the trimmed V and J ends, which lost 6 bases and 2 bases, there was a span of 10 bases.

This clone was detected only once. The V call is TRBV9, the J call TRBJ2-1; TRBD2 aligns across 9 bases. Germline V gene data show CDR1 as SGDLS and CDR2 as YYNGEE. V dropped 0 bases and J dropped 4; count of bases not matched to a gene: 8. The CDR3 covers 17 residues. CDR3 coding DNA: TGTGCCAGCAGCGTAGCCAGCGGGAGGCAAAGGTACAATGAGCAGTTCTTC. Amino acid sequence: CASSVASGRQRYNEQFF.

The V gene is TRBV19, the J gene TRBJ1-5; 7 nucleotides match TRBD1. The CDR3 loop spans 17 amino acids. The germline gives CDR1 LNHDA, CDR2 SQIVND (reference sequence). After removal of 4 bases from V and 2 bases from J, the junction contained 11 bases not matched to a gene. This CDR3 reads CASSTPTGDLRNQPQHF. CDR3 nucleotides: TGTGCCAGTAGTACCCCCACAGGGGATTTGCGCAATCAGCCCCAGCATTTT.

This chain uses TRBV19 with TRBJ2-6, with 7 bases that match TRBD1. Trimming at V came to 3 bases and at J to 2 bases, leaving 13 bases not matched to a gene. The germline CDR1 and CDR2 sequences are LNHDA and SQIVND (reference sequence). This CDR3 region has 19 residues. The DNA of the CDR3 is TGTGCCAGTAGTATCGGGTCCGCGACAGGGAGCCCTGGGGCCAACGTCCTGACTTTC. It is translated as CASSIGSATGSPGANVLTF.

This clone was picked up many times. V usage is TRBV9 and J usage is TRBJ2-3, with D perhaps TRBD2 (6 bases). The CDR3 runs to 15 residues. Trimming stripped 0 bases from V and 5 bases from J, with 13 bases between. Germline CDR1 reads SGDLS; CDR2 reads YYNGEE. The CDR3 is CASSVDAGLGDTQYF. CDR3 DNA: TGTGCCAGCAGCGTAGACGCGGGACTGGGAGATACGCAGTATTTT.

The chain has TRBV9 and TRBJ2-2; D is uncertain. Germline values: CDR1 SGDLS, CDR2 YYNGEE. Trimming removed 0 bases from V and 3 bases from J, with 6 bases in between. The CDR3 sequence is 14 residues long. CDR3 region: CASSVAPHTGELFF. CDR3 in DNA: TGTGCCAGCAGCGTAGCTCCCCACACCGGGGAGCTGTTTTTT.

This clone was seen a few times. The chain employs TRBV3-1 (or the pseudogene TRBV3-2) and TRBJ2-2, with D unclear. Per the germline V gene, CDR1 is LGHDT and CDR2 is YNNKEL (reference sequence). With 1 base removed from V and 4 bases from J, the gap between germline ends came to 7 bases. The CDR3 is made up of 14 amino acids. CDR3 bases: TGTGCCAGCAGCCAAGGCGGTAGCACCGGGGAGCTGTTTTTT. Protein sequence: CASSQGGSTGELFF.

The chain recombines TRBV11-2 with TRBJ2-3, with 8 bases lining up with TRBD2. The CDR3 length is 16 residues. The V segment lost 5 bases and the J segment 6 bases; nucleotides outside the gene matches: 13. CDR1 SGHAT and CDR2 FQNNGV come from the germline V gene. DNA for the CDR3: TGTGCCAGCAGCGGACCGGCTAGCGGGCGCCGTGATACGCAGTATTTT. Translated, it gives CASSGPASGRRDTQYF.

The chain joins TRBV7-6 to TRBJ2-3; 12 bases map to TRBD2. Trimming cost V 2 bases and J 4 bases; bases outside gene matches: 4. The CDR3 runs 16 residues. CDR1 and CDR2 (germline): SGHVS, FNYEAQ. CDR3: CASSLLAGGLSDTQYF. As DNA, the CDR3 is TGTGCCAGCAGCTTACTAGCGGGGGGGCTGTCAGATACGCAGTATTTT.